The 22 T cell receptor beta chains reported below all come from one sample, sequenced in a study of CD8 T cells in Susac syndrome. Random hexamers were used to reverse transcribe the RNA input (about 0.5 to 1 ug). TCRdb analysed the immunoSEQ multiplex PCR reads with MiXCR anew, one entry per CDR3 protein. The table shows 200,000 or so distinct CDR3 sequences, with 90% to 95% occurring only once. Sequencing used CD8+ T cells from PBMCs. These TCRs come from a human donor with multiple sclerosis.

This clonotype was picked up one time. J is TRBJ2-3 and V is TRBV7-9; 10 bases align to TRBD1. The V segment lost 7 bases and the J segment 5 bases; nucleotides outside the gene matches: 12. Germline CDR1 is SEHNR and CDR2 is FQNEAQ (reference sequence). This CDR3 has 16 amino acids. As DNA, the CDR3 is TGTGCCAGCACCTACTACGGGACAGGGGTACTAGATACGCAGTATTTT. Its protein product is CASTYYGTGVLDTQYF.

The chain combines TRBV29-1 with TRBJ2-1; a possible D gene is TRBD1 (5 bases). Trimming stripped 5 bases from V and 8 bases from J, with 10 bases between. This CDR3 is 11 amino acids long. Per the germline V gene, CDR1 is SQVTM and CDR2 is ANQGSEA. This CDR3 reads CSVISGYEQFF. The CDR3 DNA follows: TGCAGCGTTATCTCAGGGTATGAGCAGTTCTTC.

The chain links TRBV7-9 to TRBJ1-1, with unresolved D. Germline CDR1 SEHNR, CDR2 FQNEAQ (reference sequence). CDR3 length: 12 amino acids. V gave up 0 bases and J gave up 8 bases, with 7 bases separating them. As DNA, the CDR3 is TGTGCCAGCAGCTTAGCCCCGGAAGAAGCTTTCTTT. This codes for CASSLAPEEAFF.

The count of this clonotype is one. The V call is TRBV24-1, the J call TRBJ2-1; D is perhaps TRBD2 (6 bases). Trimming left V 3 bases short and J 4 bases short, with 9 bases between. The CDR3 length is 14 residues. The germline gives CDR1 KGHDR, CDR2 SFDVKD. This CDR3 is CATSDRGVYNEQFF. CDR3 DNA: TGTGCCACCAGTGATCGCGGGGTGTACAATGAGCAGTTCTTC.

The rearrangement joins TRBV7-9 to TRBJ1-1, with D unresolved. The V end lost 5 bases, the J end lost 6 bases, and 13 bases lay between the germline ends. CDR1 and CDR2 (germline): SEHNR, FQNEAQ (reference sequence). This CDR3 region has 13 residues. CDR3 residues: CASSPPRASEAFF. CDR3 nucleotide sequence: TGTGCCAGCAGCCCCCCGAGGGCATCTGAAGCTTTCTTT.

This chain uses TRBV7-9 with TRBJ2-7; 9 bases are a match to TRBD2. V lost 5 bases, J lost 2 bases, and 7 bases stayed unmatched. The CDR3 spans 15 residues. Germline loops: CDR1 SEHNR, CDR2 FQNEAQ (reference sequence). CDR3 bases: TGTGCCAGCAGCGCACCGGGACTAGCCACCTACGAGCAGTACTTC. Amino acid sequence: CASSAPGLATYEQYF.

The V and J genes are TRBV28 and TRBJ2-1; 8 bases match TRBD2. Germline CDR1 is MDHEN and CDR2 is SYDVKM. The CDR3 runs 15 residues. V lost 1 base, J lost 6 bases, and 5 bases stayed unmatched. The CDR3 sequence is CASSLLRRGGNEQFF. The CDR3 bases are TGTGCCAGCAGTTTATTACGTCGGGGGGGCAATGAGCAGTTCTTC.

J is TRBJ1-2 and V is TRBV12-3 or TRBV12-4; tentatively, D is TRBD1 (6 bases). Trimming stripped 7 bases from V and 7 bases from J, with 19 bases between. The CDR3 runs 14 residues. The CDR3 reads CASTRTEVKGGYTF. CDR3 in DNA: TGTGCCAGCACCCGGACAGAAGTCAAGGGTGGCTACACCTTC.

This chain uses TRBV19 with TRBJ2-7; 8 positions match TRBD2. Germline V gives CDR1 LNHDA, CDR2 SQIVND (reference sequence). Germline trimming cut 8 bases from V and 5 bases from J; bases unmatched to any gene: 14. This CDR3 is 15 amino acids long. The CDR3 reads CASGASGSFSNEQYF. The CDR3 DNA sequence: TGTGCCAGTGGTGCCAGCGGGAGTTTTTCCAACGAGCAGTACTTC.

The genes are TRBV12-3 or TRBV12-4 and TRBJ2-4; 7 bases agree with TRBD1. The CDR3 is 15 amino acids. V shed 0 bases and J 8 bases; nucleotides not matched to a gene: 7. CDR3 loop: CASSLATGTEDIQYF. The CDR3 DNA is TGTGCCAGCAGTTTAGCGACCGGGACAGAGGACATTCAGTACTTC.

V is TRBV4-3 and J is TRBJ2-3, with TRBD2 identical over 8 bases. Trimming removed 0 bases from V and 1 base from J; junction bases left unmatched: 6. Germline V CDR1 and CDR2: LGHNA, YSLEER. The CDR3 is 17 residues long. CDR3 nucleotide sequence: TGCGCCAGCAGCCAAGATCGAACTAGCGGAGGCACAGATACGCAGTATTTT. Translation: CASSQDRTSGGTDTQYF.

The CDR3 sequence is CASSQLSNGVQTQYF. DNA of the CDR3: TGCGCCAGCAGCCAACTTTCGAACGGGGTTCAGACCCAGTACTTC. The gene calls are TRBV4-1 and TRBJ2-5, with D perhaps TRBD2 (5 bases). Germline CDR1 reads MGHRA; CDR2 reads YSYEKL. Trimming stripped 2 bases from V and 6 bases from J, with 16 bases between. The CDR3 has 15 residues.

This chain uses TRBV5-6 with TRBJ1-5; no reliable D call. Trimming took off 3 bases at V and 6 bases at J, with 7 bases between the two ends. CDR3 size: 12 residues. Per the germline V gene, CDR1 is SGHDT and CDR2 is YYEEEE. The CDR3 sequence is CASSSGSQPQHF. DNA of the CDR3: TGTGCCAGCAGCTCTGGCTCTCAGCCCCAGCATTTT.

The chain combines TRBV2 with TRBJ2-3; D perhaps matches TRBD1 (6 bases). The CDR3 sequence is 14 residues long. The V and J ends lost 9 bases and 4 bases respectively, with 17 bases between them. Germline CDR1 is SNHLY and CDR2 is FYNNEI. As DNA, the CDR3 is TGTGCCAGGTCGGGACAAAAGTTTCCAGATACGCAGTATTTT. Its protein product is CARSGQKFPDTQYF.

The chain combines TRBV11-2 with TRBJ2-5; TRBD2 is a possible D gene (7 bases). Trimming left V 4 bases short and J 0 bases short, with 21 bases between. Germline-derived CDR1 and CDR2 are SGHAT and FQNNGV. This CDR3 spans 18 amino acids. This chain's CDR3 is CASSSFPRGAGYQETQYF. CDR3 bases: TGTGCCAGCAGCTCCTTCCCCCGGGGGGCGGGCTACCAAGAGACCCAGTACTTC.

The chain employs TRBV7-9 and TRBJ2-3; D remains ambiguous. The germline CDR1 and CDR2 sequences are SEHNR and FQNEAQ (reference sequence). The V end lost 0 bases, the J end lost 0 bases, and 19 bases lay between the germline ends. The CDR3 sequence is 19 residues long. The CDR3 DNA reads TGTGCCAGCAGCTTAGCTTTGACGCCCTCGCTTCCTAGCACAGATACGCAGTATTTT. It specifies CASSLALTPSLPSTDTQYF. Supplemented by reference TRBV7-9 and TRBJ2-3, the full variable domain reads DTGVSQNPRHKITKRGQNVTFRCDPISEHNRLYWYRQTLGQGPEFLTYFQNEAQLEKSRLLSDRFSAERPKGSFSTLEIQRTEQGDSAMYLCASSLALTPSLPSTDTQYFGPGTRLTVL.

V is TRBV30 and J is TRBJ2-7; a weak D match, TRBD1 (5 bases). Germline CDR1 and CDR2: GTSNPN and SVGIG (reference sequence). Trimming removed 5 bases at V and 0 bases at J, with 11 bases between. The CDR3 contains 13 residues. This CDR3 is CAWATESSYEQYF. CDR3 in DNA: TGTGCCTGGGCGACAGAGAGCTCCTACGAGCAGTACTTC.

The CDR3 sequence is CASSPILAVIHNEQFF. CDR3 DNA: TGCGCCAGCAGCCCCATTCTAGCGGTCATACACAATGAGCAGTTCTTC. The J gene is TRBJ2-1, the V gene TRBV4-1; 7 bases line up with TRBD2. The CDR3 has 16 amino acids. Per germline, CDR1 MGHRA and CDR2 YSYEKL. Trimming at V came to 4 bases and at J to 5 bases, leaving 11 bases not matched to a gene.

The chain has TRBV28 and TRBJ2-4, with 10 bases fitting TRBD2. Per germline, CDR1 MDHEN and CDR2 SYDVKM. The V segment lost 3 bases and the J segment 3 bases; nucleotides outside the gene matches: 11. The CDR3 spans 18 residues. CDR3 sequence: CASSFKRGGLRDKNIQYF. The CDR3 region has the DNA TGTGCCAGCAGTTTTAAGCGGGGGGGCCTTAGAGACAAAAACATTCAGTACTTC.

The rearrangement uses TRBV5-1 and TRBJ1-1; D gene uncertain. The germline V and J ends were trimmed by 2 bases and 3 bases, with 11 bases remaining between them. CDR1 SGHRS and CDR2 YFSETQ come from the germline V gene. This CDR3 is 14 amino acids long. CDR3 residues: CASSFFDLYTEAFF. The CDR3, as DNA: TGCGCCAGCAGCTTTTTTGACTTATACACTGAAGCTTTCTTT.

V is TRBV23-1 and J is TRBJ2-5; 11 bases match TRBD2. TRBV23-1 is an open reading frame whose function is uncertain. V lost 8 bases and J lost 3; bases outside the gene matches: 14. The CDR3 has 17 amino acids. The CDR3 DNA reads TGCGCCAGCCGGTTCCCTAGCGGGAGGCCCAACAAAGAGACCCAGTACTTC. Its protein product is CASRFPSGRPNKETQYF.

This clonotype has just one count. V and J are TRBV19 and TRBJ2-1, with 14 bases identical to TRBD2. The V and J ends lost 5 bases and 4 bases, in that order; junction bases with no gene match: 7. CDR3 length equals 17 residues. Germline assignment: CDR1 LNHDA and CDR2 SQIVND (reference sequence). Here the CDR3 DNA reads TGTGCCAGTAGTTCACGACTAGCGGGAGGGCCTTACAATGAGCAGTTCTTC. It encodes CASSSRLAGGPYNEQFF.